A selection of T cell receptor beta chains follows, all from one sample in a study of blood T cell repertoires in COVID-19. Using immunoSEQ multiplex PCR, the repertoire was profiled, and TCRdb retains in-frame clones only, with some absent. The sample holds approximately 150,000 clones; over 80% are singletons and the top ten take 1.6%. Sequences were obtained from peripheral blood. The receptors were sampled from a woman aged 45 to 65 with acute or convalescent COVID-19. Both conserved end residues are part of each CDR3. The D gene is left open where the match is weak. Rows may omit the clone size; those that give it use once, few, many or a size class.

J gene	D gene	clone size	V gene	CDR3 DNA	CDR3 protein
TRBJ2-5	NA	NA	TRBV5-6	TGTGCCAGCAGCCGGCAAGAGACCCAGTACTTC	CASSRQETQYF
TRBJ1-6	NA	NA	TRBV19	TGTGCCAGTAGTCAGGGGTTGGAATCACCCCTCCACTTT	CASSQGLESPLHF
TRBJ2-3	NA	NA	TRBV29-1	TGCAGCGCTTCCACGGGGACAGATACGCAGTATTTT	CSASTGTDTQYF
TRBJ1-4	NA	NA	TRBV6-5	TGTGCCAGCAGTTACTCCAGGGGAGAAAAACTGTTTTTT	CASSYSRGEKLFF
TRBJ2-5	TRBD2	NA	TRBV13	TGTGCCAGCAGCTTAGTGGCCACCCTCACTAGCGGGAGAGGAGAGACCCAGTACTTC	CASSLVATLTSGRGETQYF
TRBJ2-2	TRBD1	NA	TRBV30	TGTGCCTGGCTCTACGGACAGGGGAACACCGGGGAGCTGTTTTTT	CAWLYGQGNTGELFF
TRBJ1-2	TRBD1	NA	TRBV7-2	TGTGCCAGCAGCCCACAGGGGGACTATGGCTACACCTTC	CASSPQGDYGYTF
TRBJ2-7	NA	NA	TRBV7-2	TGTGCCAGCAGCTTAGGGGCTGGGGCCCACGAGCAGTACTTC	CASSLGAGAHEQYF
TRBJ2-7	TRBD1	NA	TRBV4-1	TGCGCCAGCAGACTAGAAGACAGGGCCAACGAGCAGTACTTC	CASRLEDRANEQYF
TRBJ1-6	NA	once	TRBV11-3	TGTGCCAGCAGCCAAGACTCGAGGGCAGGCAATTCACCCCTCCACTTT	CASSQDSRAGNSPLHF
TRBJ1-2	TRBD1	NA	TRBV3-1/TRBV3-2	TGTGCCAGCAGCCAAGGAGGGTGGGACAGCAATGGCTACACCTTC	CASSQGGWDSNGYTF
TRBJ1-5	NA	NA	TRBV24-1	TGTGCCACCACCCTACCCGGGGCAGGGGTGAATCAGCCCCAGCATTTT	CATTLPGAGVNQPQHF
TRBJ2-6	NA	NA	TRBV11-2	TGTGCCAGCAGCCGCGGACAGACGTTCTCTGGGGCCAACGTCCTGACTTTC	CASSRGQTFSGANVLTF
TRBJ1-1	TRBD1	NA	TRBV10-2	TGCGCCAGTGCAGGACAGGGGGCGAGTACTGAAGCTTTCTTT	CASAGQGASTEAFF
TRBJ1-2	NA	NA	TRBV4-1	TGCGCCAGCAGCCAAGGGCAGGCTGCTAACTATGGCTACACCTTC	CASSQGQAANYGYTF
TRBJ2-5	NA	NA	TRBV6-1	TGTGCCAGCAGTGAAGGTAGAGGGGTCAGGGGAAGCCAAGAGACCCAGTACTTC	CASSEGRGVRGSQETQYF
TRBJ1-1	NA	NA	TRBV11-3	TGTGCCAGCAGCTTAGTTCGGGGTACTGAAGCTTTCTTT	CASSLVRGTEAFF
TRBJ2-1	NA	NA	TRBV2	TGTGCCAGAGCGACCCGCAATGAGCAGTTCTTC	CARATRNEQFF
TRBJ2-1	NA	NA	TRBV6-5	TGTGCCGCCGGAAGTGGGGCTGAGCAGTTCTTC	CAAGSGAEQFF
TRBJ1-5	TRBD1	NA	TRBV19	TGTGCCAGTAGTATAAGGGCAGGGGGCGAGAATCAGCCCCAGCATTTT	CASSIRAGGENQPQHF
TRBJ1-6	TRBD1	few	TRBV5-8	TGTGCCAGCAGCTGGGGACAGGGGCTACAGTCACCCCTCCACTTT	CASSWGQGLQSPLHF
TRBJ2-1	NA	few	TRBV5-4	TGTGCCAGCAGCTTGGATTACAGGGAGGGGAAGGAGCAGTTCTTC	CASSLDYREGKEQFF
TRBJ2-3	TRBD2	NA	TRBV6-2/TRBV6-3	TGTGCCAGCAGTTACCTGATTTTAGCGGGTGAGGCAGATACGCAGTATTTT	CASSYLILAGEADTQYF
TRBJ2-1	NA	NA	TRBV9	TGTGCCAGCAGCGTAGCCGGGGGGCGCGTCGATGAGCAGTTCTTC	CASSVAGGRVDEQFF
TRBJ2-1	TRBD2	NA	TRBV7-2	TGTGCCAGCAGCTTAGTGGGACTAGCGGGAGGCAATGAGCAGTTCTTC	CASSLVGLAGGNEQFF
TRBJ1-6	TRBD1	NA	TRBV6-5	TGTGCCAGCAGCTGGGGGGACAGGCAGGCATCACCCCTCCACTTT	CASSWGDRQASPLHF
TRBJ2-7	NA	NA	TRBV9	TGTGCCAGCAGCTCCTTGGACAACTACGAGCAGTACTTC	CASSSLDNYEQYF
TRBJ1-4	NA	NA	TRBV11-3	TGTGCCAGCAGCTTAGATCCCCGGGAAAAACTGTTTTTT	CASSLDPREKLFF